This T cell receptor delta chain derives from a study of gamma-delta T cells after stem cell transplantation. Germline lookup yields CDR1 GEAIGNYY and CDR2 EKD. With V trimmed by 3 bases and J by 0 bases, 10 bases remained unmatched. This CDR3 spans 18 amino acids. TCRdb re-called clones from the RT-PCR reads using CATT. There are thousands of delta-chain clones in the sample; 2.5% to 3% occur only once, and about a fifth lies in the top ten. This clone was seen a few times. Material for sequencing was gamma-delta T cells. The gene calls are TRDV2 and TRDJ1; 12 positions match TRDD3. The clonotype was recovered from a human donor. It is not recorded whose cells these are; they may come from a transplant donor. The CDR3 here is CACDAVLGDTGYTDKLIF. DNA of the CDR3: TGTGCCTGTGACGCCGTACTGGGGGATACCGGGTACACCGATAAACTCATCTTT.